Listed below are T cell receptor beta chains from one sample, sequenced in a study of Tregs in tolerant kidney transplant recipients. Profiling relied on immunoSEQ multiplex PCR, and the TCRdb table lists in-frame clones only, not all of them. The sample consists of 120,000 or so clones, 85% to 95% of them appearing once. The specimen sequenced was CD4+ T cells from blood. The source of these receptors is a human donor in good health. CDR3s include the opening cysteine and the closing phenylalanine or tryptophan. The order of the fields is V gene, clone size, CDR3 length, J gene, D gene, CDR3 protein, CDR3 DNA. The D gene is left open where the match is weak. Clone size is not always given. Where it is, it says once, few, many or a class for expanded clones.

V gene: TRBV2
clone size: .
CDR3 length: 16
J gene: TRBJ2-1
D gene: TRBD2
CDR3 protein: CASRGLAGRTYNEQFF
CDR3 DNA: TGTGCCAGCCGGGGACTAGCGGGACGGACCTACAATGAGCAGTTCTTC

V gene: TRBV7-6
clone size: .
CDR3 length: 15
J gene: TRBJ2-2
D gene: .
CDR3 protein: CASSSRPTNTGELFF
CDR3 DNA: TGTGCCAGCAGCTCTAGGCCAACGAACACCGGGGAGCTGTTTTTT

V gene: TRBV5-4
clone size: .
CDR3 length: 14
J gene: TRBJ2-5
D gene: TRBD1
CDR3 protein: CASSPGTGQETQYF
CDR3 DNA: TGTGCCAGCAGCCCAGGGACAGGCCAAGAGACCCAGTACTTC

V gene: TRBV5-1
clone size: .
CDR3 length: 14
J gene: TRBJ2-1
D gene: .
CDR3 protein: CASSLVQDYNEQFF
CDR3 DNA: TGCGCCAGCAGCTTGGTGCAAGACTACAATGAGCAGTTCTTC

V gene: TRBV10-3
clone size: once
CDR3 length: 11
J gene: TRBJ2-1
D gene: TRBD2
CDR3 protein: CAISTSDEQFF
CDR3 DNA: TGTGCCATCAGTACTAGCGATGAGCAGTTCTTC

V gene: TRBV18
clone size: .
CDR3 length: 15
J gene: TRBJ2-5
D gene: .
CDR3 protein: CASSPGVGVQETQYF
CDR3 DNA: TGTGCCAGCTCACCAGGGGTCGGCGTCCAAGAGACCCAGTACTTC

V gene: TRBV6-1
clone size: .
CDR3 length: 14
J gene: TRBJ2-3
D gene: TRBD1
CDR3 protein: CASRMTGWGDTQYF
CDR3 DNA: TGTGCCAGCAGGATGACAGGGTGGGGAGATACGCAGTATTTT

V gene: TRBV10-3
clone size: .
CDR3 length: 16
J gene: TRBJ2-2
D gene: .
CDR3 protein: CAISESGSGNTGELFF
CDR3 DNA: TGTGCCATCAGTGAGTCAGGTAGCGGAAACACCGGGGAGCTGTTTTTT

V gene: TRBV5-8
clone size: .
CDR3 length: 15
J gene: TRBJ2-7
D gene: TRBD1
CDR3 protein: CASSLRGTGIYEQYF
CDR3 DNA: TGTGCCAGCAGCTTAAGAGGGACAGGGATTTACGAGCAGTACTTC

V gene: TRBV30
clone size: few
CDR3 length: 13
J gene: TRBJ2-7
D gene: .
CDR3 protein: CAWRDWKSYEQYF
CDR3 DNA: TGTGCCTGGAGGGACTGGAAAAGCTACGAGCAGTACTTC

V gene: TRBV6-5
clone size: .
CDR3 length: 12
J gene: TRBJ2-3
D gene: .
CDR3 protein: CASSSSTDTQYF
CDR3 DNA: TGTGCCAGCAGCTCGAGCACAGATACGCAGTATTTT

V gene: TRBV11-3
clone size: .
CDR3 length: 18
J gene: TRBJ2-6
D gene: TRBD1
CDR3 protein: CASSPIDRVISGANVLTF
CDR3 DNA: TGTGCCAGCAGCCCTATCGACAGGGTGATCTCTGGGGCCAACGTCCTGACTTTC

V gene: TRBV6-6
clone size: .
CDR3 length: 15
J gene: TRBJ1-6
D gene: .
CDR3 protein: CASRVPDGANSPLHF
CDR3 DNA: TGTGCCAGCAGAGTCCCGGACGGTGCAAATTCACCCCTCCACTTT

V gene: TRBV11-2
clone size: .
CDR3 length: 13
J gene: TRBJ2-7
D gene: .
CDR3 protein: CASSLDFSYEQYF
CDR3 DNA: TGTGCCAGCAGCTTAGATTTTTCCTACGAGCAGTACTTC

V gene: TRBV7-2
clone size: .
CDR3 length: 17
J gene: TRBJ1-2
D gene: .
CDR3 protein: CASSLTITRRTEGGYTF
CDR3 DNA: TGTGCCAGCAGCTTAACGATCACCCGGCGGACCGAGGGTGGCTACACCTTC

V gene: TRBV6-4
clone size: .
CDR3 length: 16
J gene: TRBJ2-4
D gene: TRBD2
CDR3 protein: CASSETSGLAKNIQYF
CDR3 DNA: TGTGCCAGCAGTGAGACTAGCGGACTAGCCAAAAACATTCAGTACTTC

V gene: TRBV19
clone size: .
CDR3 length: 15
J gene: TRBJ1-2
D gene: .
CDR3 protein: CASSIDLAALYGYTF
CDR3 DNA: TGTGCCAGTAGTATAGATTTGGCAGCTCTCTATGGCTACACCTTC

V gene: TRBV19
clone size: .
CDR3 length: 14
J gene: TRBJ2-1
D gene: TRBD2
CDR3 protein: CASKREATYNEQFF
CDR3 DNA: TGTGCCTCAAAGCGGGAGGCCACCTACAATGAGCAGTTCTTC

V gene: TRBV21-1
clone size: .
CDR3 length: 15
J gene: TRBJ1-1
D gene: .
CDR3 protein: CASSKGTGGNTEAFF
CDR3 DNA: TGTGCCAGCAGCAAAGGTACAGGGGGGAACACTGAAGCTTTCTTT

V gene: TRBV5-4
clone size: .
CDR3 length: 16
J gene: TRBJ1-2
D gene: TRBD1
CDR3 protein: CASSRPGQGADYGYTF
CDR3 DNA: TGTGCCAGCAGCAGACCGGGACAGGGGGCGGACTATGGCTACACCTTC

V gene: TRBV7-3
clone size: .
CDR3 length: 14
J gene: TRBJ1-2
D gene: TRBD1
CDR3 protein: CASSQGQGFYGYTF
CDR3 DNA: TGTGCCAGCAGTCAGGGACAGGGCTTTTATGGCTACACCTTC

V gene: TRBV2
clone size: .
CDR3 length: 16
J gene: TRBJ2-2
D gene: TRBD2
CDR3 protein: CASGSVGLAGTGELFF
CDR3 DNA: TGTGCCAGCGGCTCGGTCGGACTAGCGGGAACCGGGGAGCTGTTTTTT

V gene: TRBV4-1
clone size: .
CDR3 length: 16
J gene: TRBJ2-7
D gene: .
CDR3 protein: CASSHLGASGVIEQYF
CDR3 DNA: TGCGCCAGCAGCCATCTGGGGGCTAGCGGTGTCATCGAGCAGTACTTC

V gene: TRBV6-4
clone size: .
CDR3 length: 14
J gene: TRBJ2-2
D gene: TRBD2
CDR3 protein: CASSELAGAGELFF
CDR3 DNA: TGTGCCAGCAGTGAACTAGCGGGAGCCGGGGAGCTGTTTTTT

V gene: TRBV10-1
clone size: .
CDR3 length: 15
J gene: TRBJ2-3
D gene: .
CDR3 protein: CASSDPGERTDTQYF
CDR3 DNA: TGCGCCAGCAGTGATCCGGGGGAACGCACAGATACGCAGTATTTT

V gene: TRBV4-2
clone size: few
CDR3 length: 15
J gene: TRBJ1-2
D gene: .
CDR3 protein: CASSQDEGQAPGYTF
CDR3 DNA: TGTGCCAGCAGCCAAGATGAGGGCCAAGCACCTGGCTACACCTTC

V gene: TRBV27
clone size: once
CDR3 length: 13
J gene: TRBJ2-5
D gene: .
CDR3 protein: CASSWTGGETQYF
CDR3 DNA: TGTGCCAGCAGTTGGACCGGAGGGGAGACCCAGTACTTC

V gene: TRBV18
clone size: once
CDR3 length: 15
J gene: TRBJ2-7
D gene: .
CDR3 protein: CASSPESVSSYEQYF
CDR3 DNA: TGTGCCAGCTCACCGGAATCAGTCAGCTCCTACGAGCAGTACTTC

V gene: TRBV9
clone size: .
CDR3 length: 16
J gene: TRBJ2-3
D gene: TRBD1
CDR3 protein: CASSSGTGTGTDTQYF
CDR3 DNA: TGTGCCAGCAGCTCGGGAACCGGGACAGGCACAGATACGCAGTATTTT

V gene: TRBV5-4
clone size: .
CDR3 length: 16
J gene: TRBJ2-2
D gene: TRBD1
CDR3 protein: CASSPTGGANTGELFF
CDR3 DNA: TGTGCCAGCAGCCCGACAGGGGGCGCGAACACCGGGGAGCTGTTTTTT

V gene: TRBV5-1
clone size: .
CDR3 length: 14
J gene: TRBJ2-1
D gene: TRBD2
CDR3 protein: CASRLAGVYNEQFF
CDR3 DNA: TGCGCCAGCAGACTAGCGGGTGTCTACAATGAGCAGTTCTTC

V gene: TRBV20-1
clone size: .
CDR3 length: 11
J gene: TRBJ2-7
D gene: .
CDR3 protein: CSASGSTEQYF
CDR3 DNA: TGCAGTGCTAGTGGATCTACCGAGCAGTACTTC

V gene: TRBV27
clone size: .
CDR3 length: 15
J gene: TRBJ2-7
D gene: .
CDR3 protein: CASIKDPMPPGEQYF
CDR3 DNA: TGTGCCAGCATTAAGGACCCGATGCCGCCCGGCGAGCAGTACTTC

V gene: TRBV10-3
clone size: .
CDR3 length: 14
J gene: TRBJ1-2
D gene: .
CDR3 protein: CAISELGEGPGYTF
CDR3 DNA: TGTGCCATCAGTGAGTTGGGCGAGGGACCTGGCTACACCTTC

V gene: TRBV11-2
clone size: .
CDR3 length: 15
J gene: TRBJ1-2
D gene: .
CDR3 protein: CASSISNRVHYGYTF
CDR3 DNA: TGTGCCAGCAGCATCTCGAATCGGGTACACTATGGCTACACCTTC

V gene: TRBV7-9
clone size: .
CDR3 length: 14
J gene: TRBJ1-1
D gene: .
CDR3 protein: CASSHKLRDPEAFF
CDR3 DNA: TGTGCCAGCAGCCACAAACTCAGGGATCCTGAAGCTTTCTTT

V gene: TRBV19
clone size: .
CDR3 length: 14
J gene: TRBJ1-2
D gene: .
CDR3 protein: CASNDGGRLDGYTF
CDR3 DNA: TGTGCCAGTAACGATGGGGGTCGATTGGATGGCTACACCTTC

V gene: TRBV19
clone size: .
CDR3 length: 15
J gene: TRBJ2-7
D gene: .
CDR3 protein: CASSMLKGLGYEQYF
CDR3 DNA: TGTGCCAGTAGTATGCTAAAGGGACTCGGGTACGAGCAGTACTTC

V gene: TRBV30
clone size: .
CDR3 length: 13
J gene: TRBJ1-2
D gene: .
CDR3 protein: CAWSVGRNYGYTF
CDR3 DNA: TGTGCCTGGAGTGTAGGGAGGAACTATGGCTACACCTTC

V gene: TRBV7-2
clone size: .
CDR3 length: 12
J gene: TRBJ1-1
D gene: .
CDR3 protein: CASSLDLIVAFF
CDR3 DNA: TGTGCCAGCAGCTTAGATTTAATAGTAGCTTTCTTT